A single sample gave rise to the 8 T cell receptor beta chains below, sequenced in a study of CD8+ T cells in alopecia areata. The sequencing template was cDNA reverse transcribed from extracted RNA. Sequencing was performed with immunoSEQ multiplex PCR; in TCRdb, only in-frame clones are kept and a portion is missing. The sample presents over 100,000 clones, none singletons. Sequenced sample: lesional skin. These receptors originate from a C3H/HeJ mouse with alopecia areata. Mouse MHC haplotype: H2-k.

This clone showed up just a few times. Mouse names are used for the genes. The sequenced part of the CDR3 DNA is TGTGCTAGCAGTAGAGACATCCTCGGACAGGGGGCAGAA. Residues: CASSRDILGQGAE. The full CDR3 reads CASSRDILGQGAETLYF. The gene calls are TRBV17 and TRBJ2-3; 9 bases match TRBD1. With the read ending 4 residues before the CDR3 end, the germline J gene is used to fill in that end. The germline gives CDR1 MNHDT, CDR2 YYDKIL. After removal of 0 bases from V and 3 bases from J, the junction contained 7 bases not matched to a gene. The CDR3 is made up of 17 amino acids.

This clone has only a few counts. All gene names here are mouse names. Sequencing ends 4 residues short of the CDR3 end; the germline J gene provides the rest. This chain connects TRBV19 to TRBJ2-3; possible D gene TRBD1, 5 bases. The germline CDR1 and CDR2 sequences are FNHDT and SITEND (reference sequence). V was clipped by 5 bases and J by 0 bases, with 13 bases between them. The length of the CDR3 is 15 residues. Partial CDR3 DNA: TGTGCCAGCAGCATCGACAGAAATAGTGCAGAA. This sequence encodes CASSIDRNSAE. The CDR3 as a whole reads CASSIDRNSAETLYF. The whole variable domain, remainder taken from reference TRBV19 and TRBJ2-3, is GGIITQTPKFLIGQEGQKLTLKCQQNFNHDTMYWYRQDSGKGLRLIYYSITENDLQKGDLSEGYDASREKKSSFSLTVTSAQKNEMAVFLCASSIDRNSAETLYFGSGTRLTVL.

This clone came up many times. Gene names refer to mouse genes. The read is 4 residues too short to cover the CDR3 end, so that end is filled in from the germline J gene. The V call is TRBV13-3, the J call TRBJ2-7; tentative D call: TRBD1 (6 bases). The CDR3 contains 13 residues. Trimming stripped 5 bases from V and 3 bases from J, with 12 bases between. Germline V gene sequence: CDR1 NNHDY, CDR2 SYVADS. CDR3 bases read: TGTGCCAGCAGCCTGGGACAAATCTAT. The encoded protein is CASSLGQIY. The CDR3 as a whole reads CASSLGQIYEQYF.

This clone showed up just a few times. Genes and germline come from the mouse. The sequenced fragment ends 4 residues before the CDR3 boundary, so the rest is inferred from the germline J gene. Within the sample, other DNA sequences also encode this same CDR3. The V and J genes are TRBV1 and TRBJ1-2, with a possible D match to TRBD1 (6 bases). V was clipped by 5 bases and J by 2 bases, with 12 bases between them. The V gene's germline CDR1 is NSQYPW and CDR2 LRSPGD (reference sequence). The CDR3 sequence is 14 residues long. The CDR3 loop is CTCSPGGSNSDYTF. CDR3 DNA (partial): TGCACCTGCAGTCCGGGGGGCAGTAACTCC.

Comment on this clone: Mouse germline and gene names are used. Read sequence stops 4 residues before the CDR3 end, and the germline J gene provides the missing end. The chain couples TRBV1 to TRBJ2-1; 7 nucleotides line up with TRBD1. Trimming cost V 0 bases and J 6 bases; bases outside gene matches: 8. The CDR3 is 16 residues long. The V gene's germline CDR1 is NSQYPW and CDR2 LRSPGD (reference sequence). The CDR3 reads CTCSADLQGEGAEQFF. The DNA read from the CDR3 is TGCACCTGCAGTGCAGATCTGCAGGGGGAGGGTGCT.

Note on this clone: All gene names here are mouse names. The read finishes 4 residues shy of the CDR3 end, and the germline J gene is used to complete it. V is TRBV16 and J is TRBJ2-3; weak D call: TRBD2 (7 bases). Trimming took 1 base from V and 2 from J, leaving 10 bases between them. The CDR3 runs 15 residues. CDR1 and CDR2 from the germline V gene are SGHSA and FRNQAP. Partial CDR3 DNA: TGTGCAAGCAGCTTAGTTGGGGGGCTTGCAGAA. Amino acids: CASSLVGGLAE. The whole CDR3 sequence reads CASSLVGGLAETLYF.

This clone was counted between two and nine times. The listed genes are named as in mouse. The read ends 4 residues before the CDR3 terminus; that terminus is restored from the germline J gene. V and J are TRBV1 and TRBJ2-3; D ambiguous. Germline V gene sequence: CDR1 NSQYPW, CDR2 LRSPGD (reference sequence). Trimming took off 3 bases at V and 0 bases at J, with 10 bases between the two ends. The CDR3 runs to 15 residues. CDR3 loop: CTCSALPGSAETLYF. The part of the CDR3 DNA that was read is TGCACCTGCAGTGCTCTCCCTGGCAGTGCAGAA.

A few counts support this clone. Mouse gene names and germline throughout. The read ends 4 residues shy of where the CDR3 ends; the end is completed using the germline J gene. The chain combines TRBV5 with TRBJ2-7, with TRBD2 matching over 10 bases. This CDR3 is built from 15 residues. The germline CDR1 and CDR2 sequences are LGHNA and YNLKQL (reference sequence). The trim removed 3 bases at V and 0 bases at J, leaving 2 bases unmatched. The CDR3 DNA, read in part, is TGTGCCAGCAGCCAGGACTGGGGGTTCTCCTAT. Amino acid sequence: CASSQDWGFSY. The full CDR3 reads CASSQDWGFSYEQYF.